Below are 19 T cell receptor beta chains sequenced from a single sample in a study of blood T cell repertoires in COVID-19. Assay used: immunoSEQ multiplex PCR; TCRdb lists only in-frame clones, some missing. The sample records 400,000 or so clones, 70% to 90% being singletons. The specimen sequenced was PBMCs or T cells enriched from blood (not recorded which). The receptor source for this set is a middle-aged man in a cohort exposed to, infected with or recovered from COVID-19 (not recorded which).

The rearrangement joins TRBV9 to TRBJ1-4; 8 bases are shared with TRBD1. CDR1 and CDR2 (germline): SGDLS, YYNGEE. The CDR3 has 16 residues. Trimming took 2 bases from V and 2 from J; bases not matched to a gene: 5. The CDR3 loop reads CASSVNRGFTNEKLFF. The CDR3 DNA follows: TGTGCCAGCAGCGTCAACAGGGGGTTTACTAATGAAAAACTGTTTTTT.

The chain employs TRBV5-1 and TRBJ2-2; D remains unclear. V lost 1 base and J 6 bases, leaving 10 bases between the germline ends. The CDR3 consists of 14 residues. Germline V lookup: CDR1 SGHRS, CDR2 YFSETQ. The CDR3 loop reads CASSLIFSAGELFF. The CDR3 DNA reads as TGCGCCAGCAGCTTGATTTTTAGTGCCGGGGAGCTGTTTTTT.

The chain has TRBV10-2 and TRBJ1-2; D is perhaps TRBD1 (5 bases). Trimming stripped 2 bases from V and 1 base from J, with 5 bases between. Germline V lookup: CDR1 WSHSY, CDR2 SAAADI. CDR3 length: 13 residues. For the CDR3, the DNA is TGCGCCAGCAGTGAGCAGGGTAACTATGGCTACACCTTC. This gives the protein CASSEQGNYGYTF.

This clone was counted between two and nine times. The chain has TRBV6-2 or TRBV6-3 and TRBJ1-2, with D maybe TRBD1 (5 bases). The germline V gene encodes CDR1 MNHEY and CDR2 SVGEGT. V gave up 0 bases and J gave up 7 bases, with 9 bases separating them. This CDR3 region has 13 residues. The DNA of the CDR3 is TGTGCCAGCAGTTACTCGACCGGGGGTGGCTACACCTTC. This encodes CASSYSTGGGYTF.

This chain connects TRBV10-1 to TRBJ2-7; 13 nucleotides align to TRBD2. The CDR3 runs to 16 residues. V shed 3 bases, J shed 3 bases, and the junction held 5 bases outside the gene matches. The germline V gene has CDR1 WNHNN and CDR2 SYGVQD (reference sequence). The CDR3 reads CASSDGLAGDLYEQYF. The CDR3 DNA sequence: TGCGCCAGCAGTGATGGACTAGCGGGAGACCTCTACGAGCAGTACTTC.

V gene TRBV10-3 combines with J gene TRBJ2-3; 8 bases fit TRBD2. This CDR3 has 18 residues. The germline V gene has CDR1 ENHRY and CDR2 SYGVKD. J lost 0 bases, V lost 10 bases, and 18 bases had no gene match. The CDR3 is CATRTSGDRRTSTDTQYF. DNA for the CDR3: TGTGCCACCCGAACTAGCGGCGATCGAAGAACTAGCACAGATACGCAGTATTTT.

This rearrangement joins TRBV27 to TRBJ2-7; 9 nucleotides align to TRBD2. CDR3 length equals 15 residues. CDR1 and CDR2 from the germline V gene are MNHEY and SMNVEV (reference sequence). V shed 5 bases and J 3 bases; nucleotides not matched to a gene: 8. The CDR3 bases are TGTGCCAGCAGTCGACGGACTAGCGAACTCTACGAGCAGTACTTC. Protein product: CASSRRTSELYEQYF.

This clone was detected ten times or more. The chain uses TRBV5-4 and TRBJ2-7; 9 bases are shared with TRBD2. CDR3 size: 14 residues. CDR1 is SGHNT and CDR2 is YYREEE in the germline V gene (reference sequence). The junction had 3 bases not matched to a gene; V was cut back by 0 bases and J by 5 bases. CDR3 amino acids: CASSLEVAGDEQYF. In DNA form, the CDR3 reads TGTGCCAGCAGCTTGGAGGTAGCGGGAGACGAGCAGTACTTC. The variable domain in full, with the rest retrieved from reference TRBV5-4 and TRBJ2-7, is ETGVTQSPTHLIKTRGQQVTLRCSSQSGHNTVSWYQQALGQGPQFIFQYYREEENGRGNFPPRFSGLQFPNYSSELNVNALELDDSALYLCASSLEVAGDEQYFGPGTRLTVT.

This chain uses TRBV7-6 with TRBJ2-2, with D tentatively TRBD2 (6 bases). Germline CDR1 is SGHVS and CDR2 is FNYEAQ. V gave up 2 bases and J gave up 5 bases, with 12 bases separating them. The CDR3 loop spans 15 amino acids. The CDR3 reads CASSLKAGPTGELFF. CDR3 DNA sequence: TGTGCCAGCAGCTTAAAAGCGGGTCCTACCGGGGAGCTGTTTTTT.

This clone was observed a handful of times. Additional DNA sequences in this sample encode the identical CDR3. The rearrangement joins TRBV5-1 to TRBJ1-1, with D possibly TRBD1 on 5 matching bases. Trimming shortened V by 2 bases and J by 2 bases, and 10 bases separated the two germline ends. CDR3 length: 14 amino acids. Looked up from germline, CDR1 is SGHRS and CDR2 is YFSETQ. DNA of the CDR3: TGCGCCAGCAGCTTCGACAGCCTCAACACTGAAGCTTTCTTT. Translating it yields CASSFDSLNTEAFF.

This clone was seen a handful of times. V gene TRBV9 combines with J gene TRBJ1-2, with D maybe TRBD1 (6 bases). Germline CDR1 and CDR2: SGDLS and YYNGEE. Trimming took 6 bases from V and 4 from J, leaving 22 bases between them. This CDR3 spans 16 amino acids. The CDR3 protein is CASTGRGPKGGYGYTF. The DNA for the CDR3 is TGTGCCAGCACCGGACGGGGCCCTAAAGGGGGCTATGGCTACACCTTC.

The V call is TRBV3-1 (or the pseudogene TRBV3-2), the J call TRBJ1-5; maybe TRBD1 (6 bases). Deletions cut 8 bases from V and 1 base from J, with 18 bases between. The CDR3 is 16 amino acids. CDR1 is LGHDT and CDR2 is YNNKEL in the germline V gene (reference sequence). The CDR3 here is CASSNREMGSNQPQHF. The CDR3 DNA sequence: TGTGCCAGCTCGAACAGGGAAATGGGGAGCAATCAGCCCCAGCATTTT.

The chain is built from TRBV18 and TRBJ2-7, with TRBD2 as a possible D gene (5 bases). V lost 5 bases and J 0 bases, leaving 17 bases between the germline ends. Germline lookup yields CDR1 KGHSH and CDR2 LQKENI. The CDR3 is 16 residues long. This CDR3 is CASSSYGAESSYEQYF. CDR3 bases: TGTGCCAGCTCATCTTACGGAGCGGAAAGCTCCTACGAGCAGTACTTC.

The chain combines TRBV10-3 with TRBJ2-7; 7 bases map to TRBD1. The J segment lost 2 bases and the V segment lost 3 bases, leaving 4 bases of the junction unmatched. CDR1 and CDR2 from the germline V gene are ENHRY and SYGVKD. This CDR3 comprises 14 residues. The CDR3 DNA follows: TGTGCCATCAGTGATCGGACAGGCACCTACGAGCAGTACTTC. As protein: CAISDRTGTYEQYF.

The table lists this clone with a count of one. The V gene is TRBV7-3, the J gene TRBJ2-1; the match to TRBD2 covers 13 bases. Looked up from germline, CDR1 is SGHTA and CDR2 is FQGTGA. The trim removed 0 bases at V and 8 bases at J, leaving 4 bases unmatched. The CDR3 totals 16 residues. This CDR3 reads CASSLTGTSGIDEQFF. The CDR3, as DNA: TGTGCCAGCAGCTTAACAGGGACTAGCGGGATCGATGAGCAGTTCTTC.

The J gene is TRBJ2-5, the V gene TRBV14; D might be TRBD2 (6 bases). This CDR3 comprises 14 residues. V lost 1 base to trimming and J lost 5 bases, with 11 bases between them. CDR1 and CDR2 (germline): SGHDN, FVKESK. CDR3 region: CASSQVSGRETQYF. The CDR3 DNA is TGTGCCAGCAGCCAAGTATCGGGGAGGGAGACCCAGTACTTC.

The J gene is TRBJ1-5, the V gene TRBV6-1; no clear D. The CDR3 runs to 13 residues. The germline gives CDR1 MNHNS, CDR2 SASEGT. Trimming cost V 2 bases and J 7 bases, with 9 bases left between them. The CDR3 nucleotides read TGTGCCAGCAGTGAATTGGAGACGCAGCCCCAGCATTTT. Its translation: CASSELETQPQHF.

The DNA for the CDR3 is TGTGCCAGCAGCTTATTTCGGGGGAACACCGGGGAGCTGTTTTTT. This encodes CASSLFRGNTGELFF. The V call is TRBV11-2, the J call TRBJ2-2; possible D gene TRBD2, 5 bases. Germline values: CDR1 SGHAT, CDR2 FQNNGV. The CDR3 loop spans 15 amino acids. V was pared by 2 bases and J by 1 base, with 8 bases between.

The V call is TRBV7-9, the J call TRBJ2-4; TRBD2 matches at 9 bases. The junction had 6 bases not matched to a gene; V was cut back by 5 bases and J by 1 base. Germline-derived CDR1 and CDR2 are SEHNR and FQNEAQ (reference sequence). CDR3 size: 16 residues. CDR3 in amino acids: CASSPGLATAKNIQYF. The CDR3 DNA sequence: TGTGCCAGCAGCCCCGGACTAGCGACGGCCAAAAACATTCAGTACTTC. Looking up the rest from reference TRBV7-9 and TRBJ2-4 gives the full variable domain: DTGVSQNPRHKITKRGQNVTFRCDPISEHNRLYWYRQTLGQGPEFLTYFQNEAQLEKSRLLSDRFSAERPKGSFSTLEIQRTEQGDSAMYLCASSPGLATAKNIQYFGAGTRLSVL.